This T cell receptor (beta chain) was sequenced during a study of technical replicates of blood from several donors (TCRdb year 2017). V loses 5 bases at its end and J loses 4 bases; junction bases beyond the gene matches: 8. CDR1 and CDR2, looked up from the germline V gene (reference sequence), are SEHNR and FQNEAQ. The CDR3 holds 17 amino acids from the cysteine to the phenylalanine. Just CDR3 DNA is preserved here, 51 bases in frame from base 1. The library relied on the immunoSEQ multiplex PCR assay. TCRdb took this table from immuneACCESS and kept in-frame rearrangements with V and J called. Such tables lack part of the clones; where checked against another copy, unresolved V genes explain under half of the gap, and the rest is unexplained. Recorded for this sample are approximately 87,000 clones; approximately 96% of them occurred a single time. The ten biggest clones cover around 0.3% of the sample.

This clone was detected only once. The clone's antigen remains unknown. No much larger clone exists at a distance of one base, and base qualities are not known. The clonotype originates from a human donor in good health. The sample consisted of T cells isolated from PBMCs. Rearrangement joined TRBV7-9 to TRBJ2-2, and 12 junction bases match TRBD2. The CDR3 protein sequence reads: CASSPRLAGEITGELFF. Read as DNA, the sequence is TGTGCCAGCAGCCCAAGACTAGCGGGAGAGATCACCGGGGAGCTGTTTTTT.